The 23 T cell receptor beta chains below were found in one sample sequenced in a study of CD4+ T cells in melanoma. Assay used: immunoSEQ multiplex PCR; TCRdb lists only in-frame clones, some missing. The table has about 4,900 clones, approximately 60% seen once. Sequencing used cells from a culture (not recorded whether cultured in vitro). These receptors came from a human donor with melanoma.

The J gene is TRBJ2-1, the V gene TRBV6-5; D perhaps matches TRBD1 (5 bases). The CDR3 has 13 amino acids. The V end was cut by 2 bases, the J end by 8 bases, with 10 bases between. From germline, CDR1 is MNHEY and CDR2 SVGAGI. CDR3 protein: CASSYRQSYEQFF. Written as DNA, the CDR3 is TGTGCCAGCAGTTACCGACAGTCCTATGAGCAGTTCTTC.

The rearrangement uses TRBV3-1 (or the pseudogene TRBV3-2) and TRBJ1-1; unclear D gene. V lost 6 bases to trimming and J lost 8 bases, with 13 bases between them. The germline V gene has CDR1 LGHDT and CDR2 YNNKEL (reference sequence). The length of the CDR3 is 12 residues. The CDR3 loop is CASRTIGVEAFF. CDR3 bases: TGTGCCAGCAGGACCATTGGAGTGGAAGCTTTCTTT.

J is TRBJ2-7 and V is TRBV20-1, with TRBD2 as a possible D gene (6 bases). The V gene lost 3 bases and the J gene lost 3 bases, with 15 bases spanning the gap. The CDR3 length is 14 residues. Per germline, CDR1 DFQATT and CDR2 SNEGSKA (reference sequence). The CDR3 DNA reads TGCAGTGCTAGTCTCGGGGGAATTCTCTACGAGCAGTACTTC. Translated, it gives CSASLGGILYEQYF.

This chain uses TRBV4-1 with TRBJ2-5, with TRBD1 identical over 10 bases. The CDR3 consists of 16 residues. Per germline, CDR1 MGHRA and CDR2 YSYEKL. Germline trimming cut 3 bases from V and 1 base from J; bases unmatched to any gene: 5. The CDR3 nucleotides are TGCGCCAGCAGCCAGGGACAGGGGCTGGCCCAAGAGACCCAGTACTTC. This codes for CASSQGQGLAQETQYF.

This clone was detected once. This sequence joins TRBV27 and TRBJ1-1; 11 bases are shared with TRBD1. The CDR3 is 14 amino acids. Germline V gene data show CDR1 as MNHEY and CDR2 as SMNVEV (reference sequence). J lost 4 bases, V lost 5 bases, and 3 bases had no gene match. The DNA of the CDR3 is TGTGCCAGCAGTCTCGGGACAGGGGGCACTGAAGCTTTCTTT. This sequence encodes CASSLGTGGTEAFF.

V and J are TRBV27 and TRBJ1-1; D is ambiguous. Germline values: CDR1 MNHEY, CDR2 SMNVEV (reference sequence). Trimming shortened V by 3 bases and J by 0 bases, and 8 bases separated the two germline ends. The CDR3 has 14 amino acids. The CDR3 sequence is CASSFEGMNTEAFF. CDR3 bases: TGTGCCAGCAGTTTCGAGGGAATGAACACTGAAGCTTTCTTT.

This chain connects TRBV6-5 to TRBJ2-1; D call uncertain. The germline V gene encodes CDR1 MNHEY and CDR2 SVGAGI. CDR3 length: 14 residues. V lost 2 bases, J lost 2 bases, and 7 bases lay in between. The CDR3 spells CASSYLAAYNEQFF. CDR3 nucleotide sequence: TGTGCCAGCAGTTACCTCGCCGCCTACAATGAGCAGTTCTTC.

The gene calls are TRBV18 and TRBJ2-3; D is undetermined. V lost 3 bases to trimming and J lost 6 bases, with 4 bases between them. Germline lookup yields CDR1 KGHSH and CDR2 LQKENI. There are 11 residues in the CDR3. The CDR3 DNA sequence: TGTGCCAGCTCACCGTGGGATACGCAGTATTTT. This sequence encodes CASSPWDTQYF.

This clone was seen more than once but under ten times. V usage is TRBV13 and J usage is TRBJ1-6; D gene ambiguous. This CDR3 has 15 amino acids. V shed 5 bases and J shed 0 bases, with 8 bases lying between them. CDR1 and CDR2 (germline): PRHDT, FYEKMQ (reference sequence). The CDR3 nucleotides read TGTGCCAGCAGCCCCCGCGGCTCCTATAATTCACCCCTCCACTTT. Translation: CASSPRGSYNSPLHF.

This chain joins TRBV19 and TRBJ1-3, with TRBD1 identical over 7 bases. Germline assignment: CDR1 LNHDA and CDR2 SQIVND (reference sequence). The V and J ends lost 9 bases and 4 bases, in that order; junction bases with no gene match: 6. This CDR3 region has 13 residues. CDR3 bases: TGTGCCAGCCACAGGGGCTCCGGAAACACCATATATTTT. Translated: CASHRGSGNTIYF.

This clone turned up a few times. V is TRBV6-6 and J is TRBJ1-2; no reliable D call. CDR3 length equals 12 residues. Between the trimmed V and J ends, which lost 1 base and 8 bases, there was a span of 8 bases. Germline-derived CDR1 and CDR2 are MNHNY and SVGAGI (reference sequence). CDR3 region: CASSYLARGYTF. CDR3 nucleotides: TGTGCCAGCAGTTACTTGGCGCGCGGCTACACCTTC.

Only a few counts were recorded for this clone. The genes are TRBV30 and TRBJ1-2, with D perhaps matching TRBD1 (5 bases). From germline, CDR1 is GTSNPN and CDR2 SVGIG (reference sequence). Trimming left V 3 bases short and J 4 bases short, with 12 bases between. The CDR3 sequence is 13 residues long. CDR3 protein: CAWRGAGSYGYTF. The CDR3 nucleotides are TGTGCCTGGAGAGGCGCAGGGAGCTATGGCTACACCTTC.

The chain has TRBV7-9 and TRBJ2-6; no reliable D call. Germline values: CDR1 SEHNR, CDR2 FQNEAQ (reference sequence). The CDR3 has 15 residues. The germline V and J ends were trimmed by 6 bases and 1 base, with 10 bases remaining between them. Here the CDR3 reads CASRPIGSGANVLTF. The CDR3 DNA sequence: TGTGCCAGCAGACCGATCGGGTCTGGGGCCAACGTCCTGACTTTC.

The CDR3, as DNA: TGTGCCAGCAGCTTAACTAACAGGGGAGCTAACTATGGCTACACCTTC. It is translated as CASSLTNRGANYGYTF. V and J are TRBV7-6 and TRBJ1-2; 7 bases match TRBD1. There are 16 residues in the CDR3. Per the germline V gene, CDR1 is SGHVS and CDR2 is FNYEAQ. V gave up 2 bases and J gave up 0 bases; unmatched junction bases: 6.

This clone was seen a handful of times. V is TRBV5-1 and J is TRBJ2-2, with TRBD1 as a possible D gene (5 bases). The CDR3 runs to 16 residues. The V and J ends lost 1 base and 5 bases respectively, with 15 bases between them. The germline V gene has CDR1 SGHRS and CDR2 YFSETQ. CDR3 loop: CASSLSQGSLTGELFF. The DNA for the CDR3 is TGCGCCAGCAGCTTGTCCCAGGGCTCCTTGACCGGGGAGCTGTTTTTT. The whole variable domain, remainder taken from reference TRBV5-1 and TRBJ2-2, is KAGVTQTPRYLIKTRGQQVTLSCSPISGHRSVSWYQQTPGQGLQFLFEYFSETQRNKGNFPGRFSGRQFSNSRSEMNVSTLELGDSALYLCASSLSQGSLTGELFFGEGSRLTVL.

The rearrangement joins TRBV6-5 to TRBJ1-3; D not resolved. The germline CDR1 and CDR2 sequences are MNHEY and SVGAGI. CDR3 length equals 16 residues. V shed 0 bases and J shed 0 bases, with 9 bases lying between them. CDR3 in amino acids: CASSYSYGASGNTIYF. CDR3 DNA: TGTGCCAGCAGTTACTCGTACGGAGCCTCTGGAAACACCATATATTTT.

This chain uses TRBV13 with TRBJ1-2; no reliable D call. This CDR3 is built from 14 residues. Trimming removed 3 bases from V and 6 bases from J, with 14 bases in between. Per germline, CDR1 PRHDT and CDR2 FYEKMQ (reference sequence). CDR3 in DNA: TGTGCCAGCAGCTTCGGGTCGGGGATCGATGGCTACACCTTC. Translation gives CASSFGSGIDGYTF. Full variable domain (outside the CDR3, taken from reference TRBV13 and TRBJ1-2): AAGVIQSPRHLIKEKRETATLKCYPIPRHDTVYWYQQGPGQDPQFLISFYEKMQSDKGSIPDRFSAQQFSDYHSELNMSSLELGDSALYFCASSFGSGIDGYTFGSGTRLTVV.

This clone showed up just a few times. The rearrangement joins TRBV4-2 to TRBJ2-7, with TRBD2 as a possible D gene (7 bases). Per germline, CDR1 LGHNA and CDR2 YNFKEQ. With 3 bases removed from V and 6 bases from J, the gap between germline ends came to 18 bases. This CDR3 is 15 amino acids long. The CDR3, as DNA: TGTGCCAGCAGCCAGAGGGGGGGGAAGCGGGGCGAGCAGTACTTC. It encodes CASSQRGGKRGEQYF.

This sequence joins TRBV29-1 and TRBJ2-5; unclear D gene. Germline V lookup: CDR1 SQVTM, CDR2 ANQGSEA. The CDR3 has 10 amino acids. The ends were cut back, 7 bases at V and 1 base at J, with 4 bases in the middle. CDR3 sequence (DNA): TGCAGCGGACGCCAAGAGACCCAGTACTTC. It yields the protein CSGRQETQYF. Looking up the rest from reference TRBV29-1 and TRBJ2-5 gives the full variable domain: SAVISQKPSRDICQRGTSLTIQCQVDSQVTMMFWYRQQPGQSLTLIATANQGSEATYESGFVIDKFPISRPNLTFSTLTVSNMSPEDSSIYLCSGRQETQYFGPGTRLLVL.

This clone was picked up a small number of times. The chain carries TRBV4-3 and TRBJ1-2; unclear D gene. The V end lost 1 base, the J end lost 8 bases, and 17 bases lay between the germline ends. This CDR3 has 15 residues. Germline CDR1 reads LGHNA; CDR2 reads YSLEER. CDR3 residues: CASSQVVGPLGGYTF. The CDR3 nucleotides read TGCGCCAGCAGCCAAGTCGTTGGTCCCTTAGGGGGCTACACCTTC.

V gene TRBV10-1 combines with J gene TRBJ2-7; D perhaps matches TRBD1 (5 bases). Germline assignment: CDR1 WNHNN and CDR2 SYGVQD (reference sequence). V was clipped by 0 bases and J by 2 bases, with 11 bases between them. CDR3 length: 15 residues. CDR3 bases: TGCGCCAGCAGTGAGTCCCGCGACAGAGCCTACGAGCAGTACTTC. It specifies CASSESRDRAYEQYF.

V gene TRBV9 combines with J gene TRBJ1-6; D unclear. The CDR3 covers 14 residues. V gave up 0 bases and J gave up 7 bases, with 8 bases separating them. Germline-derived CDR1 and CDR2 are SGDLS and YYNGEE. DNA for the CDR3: TGTGCCAGCAGCGTAGCCTACAGAAATTCACCCCTCCACTTT. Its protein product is CASSVAYRNSPLHF.

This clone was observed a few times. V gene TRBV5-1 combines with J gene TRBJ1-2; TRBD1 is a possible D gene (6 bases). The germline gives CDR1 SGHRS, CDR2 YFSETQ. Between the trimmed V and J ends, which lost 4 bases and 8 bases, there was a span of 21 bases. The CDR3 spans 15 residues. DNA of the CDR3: TGCGCCAGCAGCCTTTCGACAGGCCCTTTCGGAGGCTACACCTTC. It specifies CASSLSTGPFGGYTF.